This paragraph covers one TCR beta chain sequence. Its antigen is unknown. Since the CDR3 does not end with the conserved phenylalanine or tryptophan, this likely comes from a read error. The sample is drawn from a study of glioma-infiltrating T cells. CDR3 length equals 16 residues. V lost 0 bases and J 2 bases, leaving 12 bases between the germline ends. The V gene's germline CDR1 is SGHDN and CDR2 FVKESK. General study results and limits: Tissue-blood divergence was below expectation in non-neoplastic patients, above in gliomas.

TCR alpha and beta CDR3 regions were amplified from RNA using iRepertoire nested multiplex PCR. TCRdb re-called the multiplex PCR reads through MiXCR, storing one row per CDR3 protein. The sample shows around 190,000 distinct CDR3 sequences, over 25% of them seen only once. This receptor was identified in a human donor with low-grade glioma or glioblastoma, undergoing nonglioma brain surgery, or in good health (not recorded which). The rearrangement joins TRBV14 to TRBJ2-3; D gene unclear. The sequenced material came from glioma tissue, nonneoplastic brain tissue, or PBMCs (not recorded which). The CDR3 bases are TGTGCCAGCAGCCAAGATTATGGATCTTACACAGATACGCAGTATCTT. It codes for CASSQDYGSYTDTQYL.